The sequence of this T cell receptor (beta chain) was determined in a study of OX40 agonist ivuxolimab in advanced cancers. The wider study: Of the participants, approximately 38% had some prior anti-PD-1, anti-PD-L1 or anti-CTLA-4 therapy, which was allowed.

This clone showed up just once. This CDR3 spans 14 amino acids. The V and J ends lost 3 bases and 1 base respectively, with 9 bases between them. Per germline, CDR1 MDHEN and CDR2 SYDVKM. Assay: immunoSEQ multiplex PCR; the TCRdb copy retains only in-frame clones and omits some. The sample lists some 45,000 clones; approximately 91% were seen once. Collection of blood occurred at baseline, at cycle 4 day 1, and at cycle 7 day 1. The genes are TRBV28 and TRBJ1-1; no reliable D call. The source was CD4+ or CD8+ T cells sorted from blood, collected in a trial of the OX40 agonist ivuxolimab. The sequence derives from an adult with an advanced solid tumor such as melanoma, head and neck, liver or kidney cancer. In DNA, the CDR3 is TGTGCCAGCAGTTTTGACGGGAGGAACACTGAAGCTTTCTTT. Protein: CASSFDGRNTEAFF.